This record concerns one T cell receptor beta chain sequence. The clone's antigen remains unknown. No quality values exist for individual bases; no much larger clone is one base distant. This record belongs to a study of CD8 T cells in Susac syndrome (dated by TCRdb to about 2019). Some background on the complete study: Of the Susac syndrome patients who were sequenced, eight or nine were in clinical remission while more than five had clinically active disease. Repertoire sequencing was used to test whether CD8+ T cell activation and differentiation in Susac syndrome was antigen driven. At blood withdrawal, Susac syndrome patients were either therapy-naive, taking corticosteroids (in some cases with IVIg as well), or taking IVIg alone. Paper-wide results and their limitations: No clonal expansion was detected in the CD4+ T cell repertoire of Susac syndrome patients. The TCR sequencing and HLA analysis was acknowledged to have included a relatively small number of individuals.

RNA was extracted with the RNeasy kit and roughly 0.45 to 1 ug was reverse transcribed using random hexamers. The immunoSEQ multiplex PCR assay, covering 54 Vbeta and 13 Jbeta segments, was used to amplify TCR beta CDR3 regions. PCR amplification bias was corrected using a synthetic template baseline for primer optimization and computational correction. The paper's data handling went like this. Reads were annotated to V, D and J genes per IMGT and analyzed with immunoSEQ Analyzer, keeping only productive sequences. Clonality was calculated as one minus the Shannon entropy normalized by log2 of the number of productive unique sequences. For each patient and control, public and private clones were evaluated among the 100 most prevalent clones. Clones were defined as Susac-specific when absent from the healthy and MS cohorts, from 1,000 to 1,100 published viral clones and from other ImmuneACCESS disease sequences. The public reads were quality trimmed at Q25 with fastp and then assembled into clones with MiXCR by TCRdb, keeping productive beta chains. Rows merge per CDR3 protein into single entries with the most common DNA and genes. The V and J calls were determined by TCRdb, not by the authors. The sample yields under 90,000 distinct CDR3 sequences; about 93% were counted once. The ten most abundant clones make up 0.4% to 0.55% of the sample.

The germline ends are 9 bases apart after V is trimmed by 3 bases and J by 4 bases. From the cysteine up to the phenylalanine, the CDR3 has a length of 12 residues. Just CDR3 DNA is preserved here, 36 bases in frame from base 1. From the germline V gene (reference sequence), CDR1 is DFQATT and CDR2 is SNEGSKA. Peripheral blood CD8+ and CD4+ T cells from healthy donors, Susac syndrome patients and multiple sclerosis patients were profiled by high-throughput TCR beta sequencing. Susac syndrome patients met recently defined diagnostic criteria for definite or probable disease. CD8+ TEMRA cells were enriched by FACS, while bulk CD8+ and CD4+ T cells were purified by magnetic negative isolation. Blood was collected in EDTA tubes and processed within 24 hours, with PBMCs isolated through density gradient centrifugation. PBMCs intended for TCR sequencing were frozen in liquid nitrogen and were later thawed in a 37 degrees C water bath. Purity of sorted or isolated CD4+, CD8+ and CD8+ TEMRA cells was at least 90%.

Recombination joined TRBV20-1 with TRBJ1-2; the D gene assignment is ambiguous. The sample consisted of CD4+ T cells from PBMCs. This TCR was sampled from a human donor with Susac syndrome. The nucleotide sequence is TGCAGTGCTAGTGGAGGGTTCTATGGCTACACCTTC. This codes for CSASGGFYGYTF.